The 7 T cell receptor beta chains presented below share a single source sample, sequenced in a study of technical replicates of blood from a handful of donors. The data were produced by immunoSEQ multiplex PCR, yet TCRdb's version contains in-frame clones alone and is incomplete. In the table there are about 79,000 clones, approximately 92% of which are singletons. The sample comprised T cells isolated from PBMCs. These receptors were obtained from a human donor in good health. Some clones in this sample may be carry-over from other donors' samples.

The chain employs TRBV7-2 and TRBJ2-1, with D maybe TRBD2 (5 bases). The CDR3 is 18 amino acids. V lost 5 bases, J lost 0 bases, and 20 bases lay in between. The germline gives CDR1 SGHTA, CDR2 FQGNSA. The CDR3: CASSHVNGDPFSYNEQFF. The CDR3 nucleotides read TGTGCCAGCAGCCATGTCAACGGGGATCCTTTCTCCTACAATGAGCAGTTCTTC.

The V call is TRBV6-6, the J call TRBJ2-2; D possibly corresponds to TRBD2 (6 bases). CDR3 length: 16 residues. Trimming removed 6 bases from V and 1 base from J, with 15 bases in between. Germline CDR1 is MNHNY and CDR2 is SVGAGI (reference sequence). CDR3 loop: CASSPYAGRNTGELFF. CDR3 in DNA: TGTGCCAGCAGCCCGTATGCGGGGCGGAACACCGGGGAGCTGTTTTTT.

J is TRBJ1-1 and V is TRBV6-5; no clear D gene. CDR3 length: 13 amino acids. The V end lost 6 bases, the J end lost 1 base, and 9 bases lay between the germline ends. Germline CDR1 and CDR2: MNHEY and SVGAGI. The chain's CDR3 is CASSRTANTEAFF. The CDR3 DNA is TGTGCCAGCAGCCGAACAGCGAACACTGAAGCTTTCTTT.

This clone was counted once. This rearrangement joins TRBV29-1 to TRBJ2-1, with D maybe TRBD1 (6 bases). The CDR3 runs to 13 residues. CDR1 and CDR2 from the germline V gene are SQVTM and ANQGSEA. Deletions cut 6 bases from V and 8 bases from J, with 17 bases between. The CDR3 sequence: CSVGRDNIDEQFF. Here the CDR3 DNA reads TGCAGCGTCGGACGGGACAATATAGATGAGCAGTTCTTC.

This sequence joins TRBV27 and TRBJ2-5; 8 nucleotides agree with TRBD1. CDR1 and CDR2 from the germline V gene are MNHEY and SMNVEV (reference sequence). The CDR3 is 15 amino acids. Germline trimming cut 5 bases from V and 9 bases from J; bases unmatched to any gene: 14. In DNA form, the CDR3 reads TGTGCCAGCAGTACCCCGGGACAGGCCCCGGCAGCCCAGTACTTC. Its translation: CASSTPGQAPAAQYF.

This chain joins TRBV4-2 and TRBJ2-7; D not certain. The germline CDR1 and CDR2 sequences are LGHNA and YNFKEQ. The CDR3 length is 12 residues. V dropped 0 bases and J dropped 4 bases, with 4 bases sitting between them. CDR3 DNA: TGTGCCAGCAGCCAAGAACAGTACGAGCAGTACTTC. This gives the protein CASSQEQYEQYF.

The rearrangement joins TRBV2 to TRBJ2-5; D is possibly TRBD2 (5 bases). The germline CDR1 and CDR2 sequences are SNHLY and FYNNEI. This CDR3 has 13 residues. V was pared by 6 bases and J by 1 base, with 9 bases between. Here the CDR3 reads CASRRDFQETQYF. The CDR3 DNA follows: TGTGCCAGCAGGAGGGATTTCCAAGAGACCCAGTACTTC. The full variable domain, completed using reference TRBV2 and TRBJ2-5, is EPEVTQTPSHQVTQMGQEVILRCVPISNHLYFYWYRQILGQKVEFLVSFYNNEISEKSEIFDDQFSVERPDGSNFTLKIRSTKLEDSAMYFCASRRDFQETQYFGPGTRLLVL.